This T cell receptor (beta chain) was observed in a study of vaccination and CD4 T cells after COVID-19. Across the study: Post-COVID draws followed diagnosis by a median roughly 100 days (range 35 to 161).

From germline, CDR1 is MNHEY and CDR2 SMNVEV (reference sequence). This CDR3 comprises 15 residues. Trimming pared 5 bases from V and 3 bases from J, leaving 16 bases between. Treatment: 10-day PBMC culture with coronavirus spike peptide pools or control peptides (ViraFEST assay). After expanding antigen-specific T cells with peptide pools, ViraFEST sequenced their TCRs. Sequenced with the Oncomine TCR Beta short-read assay was DNA taken from cultured CD4+ T cells. Extraction of genomic DNA was performed on cultured CD4+ T cells. MiXCR, run by TCRdb on the PCR reads, gives a single entry per CDR3 protein. The sample includes about 10,000 distinct CDR3 sequences, around 50% of them seen just once. Details on this clonotype: Its antigen is not known.

J is TRBJ2-5 and V is TRBV27; the D is unclear. Input material: CD4+ T cells from blood, cultured in vitro. The TCR originated in a human donor who had recovered from COVID-19. DNA for the CDR3: TGTGCCAGCAGTAGCCGGGCACCCAGCGAAGAGACCCAGTACTTC. This sequence encodes CASSSRAPSEETQYF.